A single sample gave rise to the 16 T cell receptor beta chains below, sequenced in a study of regulatory T cells in long-lasting Graves disease. Indicated time point: persistent/refractory GD, antithyroid drugs over 5 years with positive TRAb. Making the TCR library involved RNA that had been extracted from PBMCs. In building TCR beta libraries, iRepertoire HTBI primers were used together with Arm-PCR of CDR3 regions. TCRdb fed the multiplex PCR reads into MiXCR, producing one record per CDR3 protein. In the table there are around 400,000 distinct CDR3 sequences, around 22% of which are singletons. The starting material was peripheral blood mononuclear cells (PBMCs), obtained when the disease was refractory, from a patient treated with antithyroid drugs. The receptors were sampled from a female donor with Graves disease.

V is TRBV30 and J is TRBJ2-2, with TRBD2 matching over 8 bases. Germline V gene lookup returns CDR1 GTSNPN and CDR2 SVGIG (reference sequence). V trimming: 3 bases; J trimming: 2 bases; junction bases outside the gene matches: 14. CDR3 length equals 18 residues. The CDR3 region has the DNA TGTGCCTGGAGCCCTGTTGCCCCCGGGACTAGAAACACCGGGGAGCTGTTTTTT. It translates to CAWSPVAPGTRNTGELFF.

The chain links TRBV7-2 to TRBJ1-1; 7 bases map to TRBD1. The CDR3 totals 15 residues. Germline CDR1 SGHTA, CDR2 FQGNSA. With 5 bases clipped from V and 0 bases from J, the junction kept 6 bases outside the gene matches. For the CDR3, the DNA is TGTGCCAGCAGCGCCCAGACAGGGATGAACACTGAAGCTTTCTTT. Its protein is CASSAQTGMNTEAFF.

The table lists this clonotype with many counts. The chain employs TRBV19 and TRBJ2-1; TRBD2 matches 9 bases. J was trimmed by 0 bases and V by 3 bases; bases with no gene match: 3. Per germline, CDR1 LNHDA and CDR2 SQIVND (reference sequence). CDR3 size: 16 residues. The CDR3 reads CASSINSGSSYNEQFF. CDR3 DNA sequence: TGTGCCAGTAGTATCAATAGCGGGAGCTCCTACAATGAGCAGTTCTTC.

The chain combines TRBV7-9 with TRBJ2-6; 10 bases line up with TRBD1. The V and J ends lost 2 bases and 0 bases, in that order; junction bases with no gene match: 1. The CDR3 spans 17 residues. Germline CDR1 reads SEHNR; CDR2 reads FQNEAQ (reference sequence). CDR3 bases: TGTGCCAGCAGCTTAAGGACAGGGGGCTCTGGGGCCAACGTCCTGACTTTC. It yields the protein CASSLRTGGSGANVLTF.

J is TRBJ2-7 and V is TRBV3-1, with 8 positions matching TRBD2. Trimming cost V 2 bases and J 2 bases; bases outside gene matches: 8. This CDR3 region has 16 residues. CDR1 is LGHDT, CDR2 YNNKEL, per germline (reference sequence). CDR3 nucleotide sequence: TGTGCCAGCAGCCAAAGCCGGACTAGCCGTCCCTACGAGCAGTACTTC. Translation: CASSQSRTSRPYEQYF.

There are a few counts of this clonotype. The chain is built from TRBV28 and TRBJ2-5; 11 bases are a match to TRBD2. The CDR3 consists of 17 residues. Germline CDR1 MDHEN, CDR2 SYDVKM. V was clipped by 3 bases and J by 2 bases; unmatched bases: 8. The CDR3 reads CASSFLAGGNSQETQYF. CDR3 DNA sequence: TGTGCCAGCAGTTTCCTAGCGGGAGGCAACTCTCAAGAGACCCAGTACTTC.

The chain employs TRBV6-2 or TRBV6-3 and TRBJ2-1; D might be TRBD2 (5 bases). Trimming removed 5 bases at V and 7 bases at J, with 15 bases between. The CDR3 totals 14 residues. CDR1 and CDR2 from the germline V gene are MNHEY and SVGEGT. The CDR3 sequence is CASSEFSAPNEQFF. The CDR3 DNA sequence: TGTGCCAGCAGTGAATTTAGCGCTCCTAATGAGCAGTTCTTC.

This clonotype has at least ten counts. The chain has TRBV12-3 or TRBV12-4 and TRBJ2-7; D gene unclear. CDR3 length: 13 amino acids. V lost 6 bases, J lost 3 bases, and 12 bases lay in between. The CDR3 DNA reads TGTGCCAGCAGCCCCAGCGTACACTACGAGCAGTACTTC. Amino acid sequence: CASSPSVHYEQYF.

The chain combines TRBV5-1 with TRBJ1-1, with D perhaps matching TRBD1 (5 bases). Germline V gives CDR1 SGHRS, CDR2 YFSETQ. The CDR3 is 13 amino acids. V was cut by 4 bases and J by 10 bases, with 17 bases left in between. The CDR3 nucleotides read TGCGCCAGCAGCCCTTGGGAGGGACGAGTAGCTTTCTTT. Translated: CASSPWEGRVAFF.

This clonotype was counted only a few times. The genes are TRBV24-1 and TRBJ2-7; 9 bases are shared with TRBD2. CDR1 is KGHDR and CDR2 is SFDVKD in the germline V gene. CDR3 length equals 14 residues. V trimming: 4 bases; J trimming: 4 bases; junction bases outside the gene matches: 4. CDR3 amino acids: CATSDAGGPYEQYF. CDR3 DNA sequence: TGTGCCACCAGTGACGCGGGAGGGCCGTACGAGCAGTACTTC.

The sample holds a few counts of this clonotype. The chain carries TRBV7-2 and TRBJ2-7, with unresolved D. The CDR3 is made up of 14 amino acids. Between the trimmed V and J ends, which lost 7 bases and 6 bases, there was a span of 19 bases. From germline, CDR1 is SGHTA and CDR2 FQGNSA. The CDR3 DNA is TGTGCCAGCACCCCGGGCGGAAGCCGCGGCGAGCAGTACTTC. Translation: CASTPGGSRGEQYF.

This clonotype was counted at least ten times. This chain connects TRBV27 to TRBJ2-1; 10 bases agree with TRBD2. Per germline, CDR1 MNHEY and CDR2 SMNVEV (reference sequence). This CDR3 is built from 15 residues. V shed 6 bases, J shed 4 bases, and the junction held 6 bases outside the gene matches. The CDR3 nucleotides read TGTGCCAGCAGCCCGGGACTAGCGCCGTACAATGAGCAGTTCTTC. The encoded protein is CASSPGLAPYNEQFF.

This clonotype was counted a few times. The CDR3 DNA reads as TGTGCCAGCAGCTTACTCGCGGCTACCTACGAGCAGTACTTC. It specifies CASSLLAATYEQYF. The V and J genes are TRBV13 and TRBJ2-7; D is unresolved. V was trimmed by 2 bases and J by 2 bases, leaving 10 bases between them. CDR1 is PRHDT, CDR2 FYEKMQ, per germline (reference sequence). This CDR3 is built from 14 residues.

The V gene is TRBV11-2, the J gene TRBJ1-5; TRBD1 aligns across 10 bases. The CDR3 spans 15 residues. The V and J ends lost 5 bases and 5 bases, in that order; junction bases with no gene match: 6. The germline V gene encodes CDR1 SGHAT and CDR2 FQNNGV. CDR3 region: CASSPGQGRDQPQHF. The CDR3 DNA follows: TGTGCCAGCAGCCCGGGACAGGGGAGAGATCAGCCCCAGCATTTT.

The genes are TRBV2 and TRBJ2-2; D is perhaps TRBD1 (5 bases). Germline values: CDR1 SNHLY, CDR2 FYNNEI. The V end lost 4 bases, the J end lost 4 bases, and 13 bases lay between the germline ends. This CDR3 region has 15 residues. The CDR3 spells CASSGRQGSTGELFF. The CDR3 nucleotides are TGTGCCAGCAGTGGTCGGCAGGGAAGCACCGGGGAGCTGTTTTTT.

This clonotype was observed a handful of times. Relative to the germline gene, one junction end is altered; a read error may explain this. The genes are TRBV10-3 and TRBJ2-7; 8 nucleotides match TRBD1. Germline loops: CDR1 ENHRY, CDR2 SYGVKD. The CDR3 runs to 15 residues. As DNA, the CDR3 is TGTGCCAGCAGTTACCTCCGGGACAGGTCCTACGAGCAGTACTTC. Translated: CASSYLRDRSYEQYF.